This T cell receptor (beta chain) was sequenced in a study of blood T cell repertoires in COVID-19. Study-level background: Nucleic acid was either cDNA or gDNA, and it came from T cells, B-cell-depleted T cells, or PBMCs.

Germline V gene lookup returns CDR1 SNHLY and CDR2 FYNNEI. This CDR3 comprises 13 residues. The V and J ends lost 1 base and 5 bases respectively, with 6 bases between them. Profiled with immunoSEQ multiplex PCR; TCRdb holds only in-frame clones, not every one. The table records 300,000 to 350,000 clones, around nine tenths of them present only once. The TCR originated in a woman between 25 and 40 years old with COVID-19, enrolled during active disease. The chain has TRBV2 and TRBJ1-5; D ambiguous. Sequenced input: peripheral blood. The chain's CDR3 is CASSEDVDQPQHF. CDR3 DNA: TGTGCCAGCAGTGAAGATGTCGATCAGCCCCAGCATTTT.